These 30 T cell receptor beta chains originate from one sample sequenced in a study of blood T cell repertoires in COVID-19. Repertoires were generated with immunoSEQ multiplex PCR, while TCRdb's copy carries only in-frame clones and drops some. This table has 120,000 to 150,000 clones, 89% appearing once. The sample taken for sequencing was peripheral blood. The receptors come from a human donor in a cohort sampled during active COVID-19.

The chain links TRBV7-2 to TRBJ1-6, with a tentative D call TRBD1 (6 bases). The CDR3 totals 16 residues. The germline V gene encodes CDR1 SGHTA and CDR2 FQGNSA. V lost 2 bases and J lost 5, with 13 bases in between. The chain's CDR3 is CASSLRGGQNNSPLHF. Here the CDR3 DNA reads TGTGCCAGCAGCTTAAGGGGGGGACAAAATAATTCACCCCTCCACTTT.

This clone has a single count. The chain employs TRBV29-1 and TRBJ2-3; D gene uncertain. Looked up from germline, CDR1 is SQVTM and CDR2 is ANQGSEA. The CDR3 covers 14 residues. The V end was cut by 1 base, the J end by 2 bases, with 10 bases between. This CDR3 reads CSVEGSGDTDTQYF. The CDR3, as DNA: TGCAGCGTTGAAGGGTCCGGTGACACAGATACGCAGTATTTT.

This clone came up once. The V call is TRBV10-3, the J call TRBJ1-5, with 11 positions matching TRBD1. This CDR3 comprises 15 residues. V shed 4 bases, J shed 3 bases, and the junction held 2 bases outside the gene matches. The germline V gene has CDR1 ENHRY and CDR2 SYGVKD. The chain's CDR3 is CAISGTGGVNQPQHF. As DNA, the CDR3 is TGTGCCATCAGTGGGACAGGGGGCGTCAATCAGCCCCAGCATTTT.

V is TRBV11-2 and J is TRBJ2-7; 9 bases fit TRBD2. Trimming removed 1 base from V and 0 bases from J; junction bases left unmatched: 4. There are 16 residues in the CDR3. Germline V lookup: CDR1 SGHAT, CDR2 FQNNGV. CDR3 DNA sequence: TGTGCCAGCAGCTTAGGATTAGCGGGGGCCTCCTACGAGCAGTACTTC. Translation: CASSLGLAGASYEQYF.

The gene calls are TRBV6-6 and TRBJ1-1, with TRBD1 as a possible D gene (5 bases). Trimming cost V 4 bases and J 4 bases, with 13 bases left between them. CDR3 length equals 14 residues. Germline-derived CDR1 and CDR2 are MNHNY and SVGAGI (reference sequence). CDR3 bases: TGTGCCAGCAGTTTGTACGACCAGGGCACTGAAGCTTTCTTT. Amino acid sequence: CASSLYDQGTEAFF.

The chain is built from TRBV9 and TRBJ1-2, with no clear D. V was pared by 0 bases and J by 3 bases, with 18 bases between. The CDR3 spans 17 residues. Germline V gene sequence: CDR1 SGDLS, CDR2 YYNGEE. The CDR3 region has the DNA TGTGCCAGCAGCGTAGGAATTGCGGCCCTCGGGGACTATGGCTACACCTTC. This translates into CASSVGIAALGDYGYTF.

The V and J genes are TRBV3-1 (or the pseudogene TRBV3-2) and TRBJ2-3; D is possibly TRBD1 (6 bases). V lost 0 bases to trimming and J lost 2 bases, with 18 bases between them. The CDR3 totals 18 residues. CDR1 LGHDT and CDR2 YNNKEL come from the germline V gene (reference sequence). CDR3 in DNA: TGTGCCAGCAGCCAAGATGTCCCAATGGCAGGGGCCACAGATACGCAGTATTTT. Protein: CASSQDVPMAGATDTQYF.

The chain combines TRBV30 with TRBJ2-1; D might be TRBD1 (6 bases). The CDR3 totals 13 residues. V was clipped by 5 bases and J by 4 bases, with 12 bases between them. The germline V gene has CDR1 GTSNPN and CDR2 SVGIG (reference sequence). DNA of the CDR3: TGTGCCTGGTTGACAGGTCCTTACAATGAGCAGTTCTTC. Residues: CAWLTGPYNEQFF. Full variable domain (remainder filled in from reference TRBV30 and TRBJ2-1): SQTIHQWPATLVQPVGSPLSLECTVEGTSNPNLYWYRQAAGRGLQLLFYSVGIGQISSEVPQNLSASRPQDRQFILSSKKLLLSDSGFYLCAWLTGPYNEQFFGPGTRLTVL.

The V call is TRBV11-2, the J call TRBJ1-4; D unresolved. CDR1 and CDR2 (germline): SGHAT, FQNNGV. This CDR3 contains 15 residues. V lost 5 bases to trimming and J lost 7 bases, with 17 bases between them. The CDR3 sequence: CASSLRGLAGEKLFF. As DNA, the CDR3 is TGTGCCAGCAGCCTCCGCGGGTTGGCGGGTGAAAAACTGTTTTTT.

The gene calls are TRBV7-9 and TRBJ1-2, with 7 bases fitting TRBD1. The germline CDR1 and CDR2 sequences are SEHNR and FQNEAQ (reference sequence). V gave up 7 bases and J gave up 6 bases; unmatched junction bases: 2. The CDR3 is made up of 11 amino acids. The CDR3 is CASTQGNGYTF. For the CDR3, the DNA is TGTGCCAGCACACAGGGGAATGGCTACACCTTC.

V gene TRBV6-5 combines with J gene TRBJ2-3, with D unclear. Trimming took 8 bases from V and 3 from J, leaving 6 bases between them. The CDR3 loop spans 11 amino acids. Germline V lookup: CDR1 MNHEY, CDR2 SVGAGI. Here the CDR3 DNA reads TGTGCCAGCCGGGTAACAGATACGCAGTATTTT. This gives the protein CASRVTDTQYF.

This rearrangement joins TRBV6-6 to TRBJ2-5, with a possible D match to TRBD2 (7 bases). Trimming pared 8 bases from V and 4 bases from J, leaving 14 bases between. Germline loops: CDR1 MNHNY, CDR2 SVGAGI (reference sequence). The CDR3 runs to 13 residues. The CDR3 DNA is TGTGCCAGCGGGAGGGGGGGCCGAGAGACCCAGTACTTC. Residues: CASGRGGRETQYF.

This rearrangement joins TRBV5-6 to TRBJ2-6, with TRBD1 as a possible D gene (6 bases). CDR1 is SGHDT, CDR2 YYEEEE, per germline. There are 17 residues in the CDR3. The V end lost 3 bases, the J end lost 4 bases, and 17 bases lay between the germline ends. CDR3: CASSSYMVGGGANVLTF. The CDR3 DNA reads TGTGCCAGCAGCTCTTATATGGTAGGGGGAGGGGCCAACGTCCTGACTTTC.

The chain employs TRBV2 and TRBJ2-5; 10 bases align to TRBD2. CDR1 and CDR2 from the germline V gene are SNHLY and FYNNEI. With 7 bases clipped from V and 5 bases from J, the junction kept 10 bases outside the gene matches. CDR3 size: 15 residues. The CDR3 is CASKARSGGEETQYF. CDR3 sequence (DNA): TGTGCCAGCAAAGCTCGGAGCGGGGGGGAGGAGACCCAGTACTTC.

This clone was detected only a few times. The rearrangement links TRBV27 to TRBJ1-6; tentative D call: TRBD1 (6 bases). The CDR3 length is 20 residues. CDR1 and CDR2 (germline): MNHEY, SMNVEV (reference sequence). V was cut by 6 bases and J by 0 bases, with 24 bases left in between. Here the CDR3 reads CASSPLRGGRSSSYNSPLHF. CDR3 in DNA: TGTGCCAGCAGCCCCTTACGCGGGGGCAGATCAAGCTCCTATAATTCACCCCTCCACTTT.

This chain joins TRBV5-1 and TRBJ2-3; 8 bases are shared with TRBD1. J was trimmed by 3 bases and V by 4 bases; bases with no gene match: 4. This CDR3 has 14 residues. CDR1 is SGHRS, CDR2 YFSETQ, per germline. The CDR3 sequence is CASSPGQATDTQYF. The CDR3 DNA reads TGCGCCAGCAGCCCGGGACAGGCGACAGATACGCAGTATTTT.

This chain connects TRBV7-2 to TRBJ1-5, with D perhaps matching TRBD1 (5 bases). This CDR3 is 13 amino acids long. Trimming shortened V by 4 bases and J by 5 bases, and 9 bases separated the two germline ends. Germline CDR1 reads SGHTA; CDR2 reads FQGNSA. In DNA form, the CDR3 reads TGTGCCAGCAGCTCGGGAGGGGATCAGCCCCAGCATTTT. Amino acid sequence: CASSSGGDQPQHF.

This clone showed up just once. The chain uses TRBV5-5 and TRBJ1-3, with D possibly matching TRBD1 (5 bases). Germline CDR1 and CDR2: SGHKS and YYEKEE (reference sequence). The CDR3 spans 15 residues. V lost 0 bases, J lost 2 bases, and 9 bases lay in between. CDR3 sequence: CASSLEGAAGNTIYF. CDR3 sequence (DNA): TGTGCCAGCAGCTTGGAAGGGGCAGCTGGAAACACCATATATTTT.

Written as DNA, the CDR3 is TGTGCCATCAAAGCAACCCTAGGCACAGATACGCAGTATTTT. Translation: CAIKATLGTDTQYF. The rearrangement uses TRBV10-3 and TRBJ2-3; D gene unclear. CDR1 and CDR2 from the germline V gene are ENHRY and SYGVKD. V was pared by 7 bases and J by 1 base, with 12 bases between. The CDR3 is made up of 14 amino acids.

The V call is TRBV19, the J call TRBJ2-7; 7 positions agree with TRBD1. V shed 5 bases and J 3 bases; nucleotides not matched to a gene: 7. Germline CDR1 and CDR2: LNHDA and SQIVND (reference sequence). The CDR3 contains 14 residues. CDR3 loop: CASSARTGLYEQYF. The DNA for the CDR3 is TGTGCCAGTAGTGCCCGGACAGGACTCTACGAGCAGTACTTC. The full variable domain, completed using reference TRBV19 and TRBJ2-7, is DGGITQSPKYLFRKEGQNVTLSCEQNLNHDAMYWYRQDPGQGLRLIYYSQIVNDFQKGDIAEGYSVSREKKESFPLTVTSAQKNPTAFYLCASSARTGLYEQYFGPGTRLTVT.

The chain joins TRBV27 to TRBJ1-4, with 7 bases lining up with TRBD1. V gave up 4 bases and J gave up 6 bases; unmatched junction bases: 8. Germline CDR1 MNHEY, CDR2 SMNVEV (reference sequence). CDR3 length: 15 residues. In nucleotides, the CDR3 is TGTGCCAGCAGTTCTCCCGGGACAGAGTATGAAAAACTGTTTTTT. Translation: CASSSPGTEYEKLFF.

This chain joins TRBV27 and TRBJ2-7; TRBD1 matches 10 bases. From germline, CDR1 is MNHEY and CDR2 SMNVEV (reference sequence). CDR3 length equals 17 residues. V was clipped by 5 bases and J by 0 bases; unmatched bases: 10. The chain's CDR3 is CASSTTGTGEASYEQYF. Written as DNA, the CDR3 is TGTGCCAGCAGTACCACCGGGACAGGGGAGGCCTCCTACGAGCAGTACTTC.

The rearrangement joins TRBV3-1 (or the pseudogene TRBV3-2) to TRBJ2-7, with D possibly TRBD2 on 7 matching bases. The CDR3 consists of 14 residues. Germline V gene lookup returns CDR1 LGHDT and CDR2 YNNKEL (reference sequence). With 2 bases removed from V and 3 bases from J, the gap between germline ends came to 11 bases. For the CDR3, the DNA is TGTGCCAGCAGCCAATACAGGGAGGGCTACGAGCAGTACTTC. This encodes CASSQYREGYEQYF.

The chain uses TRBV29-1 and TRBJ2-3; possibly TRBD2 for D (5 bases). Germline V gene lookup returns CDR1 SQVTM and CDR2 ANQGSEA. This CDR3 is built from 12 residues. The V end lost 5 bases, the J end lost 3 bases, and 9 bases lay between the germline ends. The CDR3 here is CSVRPGTDTQYF. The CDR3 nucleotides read TGCAGCGTTAGGCCGGGGACAGATACGCAGTATTTT.

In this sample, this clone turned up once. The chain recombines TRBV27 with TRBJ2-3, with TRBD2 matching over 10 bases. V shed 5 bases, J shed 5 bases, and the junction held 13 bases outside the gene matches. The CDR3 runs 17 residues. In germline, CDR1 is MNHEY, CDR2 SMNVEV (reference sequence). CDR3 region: CASSRRVAGGLGDTQYF. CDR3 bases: TGTGCCAGCAGTCGGAGGGTAGCGGGGGGTTTAGGAGATACGCAGTATTTT.

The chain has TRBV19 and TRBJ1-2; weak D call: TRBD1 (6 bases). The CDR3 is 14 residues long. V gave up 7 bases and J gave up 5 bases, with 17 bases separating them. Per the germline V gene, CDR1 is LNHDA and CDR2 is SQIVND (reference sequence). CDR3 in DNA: TGTGCCAGTAAGGCCCCAGGACAGCCTTATGGCTACACCTTC. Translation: CASKAPGQPYGYTF.

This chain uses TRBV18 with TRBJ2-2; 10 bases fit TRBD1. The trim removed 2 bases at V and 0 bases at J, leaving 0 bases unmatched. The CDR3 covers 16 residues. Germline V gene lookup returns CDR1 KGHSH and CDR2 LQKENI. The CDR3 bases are TGTGCCAGCTCACCAGGACAGGGGGCGAACACCGGGGAGCTGTTTTTT. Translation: CASSPGQGANTGELFF.

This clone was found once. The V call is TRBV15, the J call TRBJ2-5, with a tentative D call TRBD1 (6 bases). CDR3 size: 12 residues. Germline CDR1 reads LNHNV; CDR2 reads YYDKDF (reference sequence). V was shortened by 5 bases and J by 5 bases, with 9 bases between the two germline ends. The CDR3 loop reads CATSWGQETQYF. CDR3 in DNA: TGTGCCACCAGCTGGGGGCAGGAGACCCAGTACTTC.

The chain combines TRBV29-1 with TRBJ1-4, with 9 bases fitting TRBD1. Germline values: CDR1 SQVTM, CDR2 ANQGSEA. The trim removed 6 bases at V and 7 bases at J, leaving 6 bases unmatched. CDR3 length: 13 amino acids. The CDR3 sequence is CSVGQGRGEKLFF. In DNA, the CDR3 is TGCAGCGTGGGACAGGGACGGGGTGAAAAACTGTTTTTT.

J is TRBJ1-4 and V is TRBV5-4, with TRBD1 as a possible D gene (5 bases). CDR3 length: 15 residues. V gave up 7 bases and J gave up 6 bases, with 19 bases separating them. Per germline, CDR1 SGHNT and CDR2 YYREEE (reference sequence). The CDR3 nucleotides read TGTGCCAGCCGCACAACGGGGGTTGGGGATGAAAAACTGTTTTTT. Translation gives CASRTTGVGDEKLFF.